The clone carrying this T cell receptor beta chain was observed many times. This entry comes from a study of glioma-infiltrating T cells. The iRepertoire nested amplicon-rescue multiplex PCR amplified TCR alpha and beta CDR3s from RNA. TCRdb used MiXCR to reprocess the multiplex PCR reads, holding one entry per CDR3 protein. The table includes some 190,000 distinct CDR3 sequences, roughly 32% detected once. The germline V and J ends were trimmed by 3 bases and 4 bases, with 4 bases remaining between them. Germline-derived CDR1 and CDR2 are ENHRY and SYGVKD. The CDR3 is 12 residues long. The rearrangement links TRBV10-3 to TRBJ1-5; D not certain. This receptor was taken from a human donor with low-grade glioma or glioblastoma, undergoing nonglioma brain surgery, or in good health (not recorded which). Sequencing was done on a sample of glioma tissue, nonneoplastic brain tissue, or PBMCs (not recorded which). As DNA, the CDR3 is TGTGCCATCAGTGAAACTAATCAGCCCCAGCATTTT. Translating gives CAISETNQPQHF.